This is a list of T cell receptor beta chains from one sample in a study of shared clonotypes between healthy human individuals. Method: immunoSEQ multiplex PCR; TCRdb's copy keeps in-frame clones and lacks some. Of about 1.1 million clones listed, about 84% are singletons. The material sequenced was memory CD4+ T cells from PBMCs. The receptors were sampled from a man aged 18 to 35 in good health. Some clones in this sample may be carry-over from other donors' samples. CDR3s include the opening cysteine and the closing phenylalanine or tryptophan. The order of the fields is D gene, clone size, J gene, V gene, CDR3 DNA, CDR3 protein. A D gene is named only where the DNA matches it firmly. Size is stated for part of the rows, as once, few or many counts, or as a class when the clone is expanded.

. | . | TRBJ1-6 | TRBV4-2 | TGTGCCAGCAGCCAAGATTGGGTAACGGGAGGGTCACCCCTCCACTTT | CASSQDWVTGGSPLHF
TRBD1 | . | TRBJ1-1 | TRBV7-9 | TGTGCCAGCAGCCCTACAGGGGCGGGCACTGAAGCTTTCTTT | CASSPTGAGTEAFF
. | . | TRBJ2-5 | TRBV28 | TGTGCCAGCGAGGATCGCAGGGGCCCGGAGACCCAGTACTTC | CASEDRRGPETQYF
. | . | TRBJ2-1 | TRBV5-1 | TGCGCCAGCAGCTTTTGGACCACCAGGGAGCAGTTCTTC | CASSFWTTREQFF
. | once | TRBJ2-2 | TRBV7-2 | TGTGCCAGCCGCCGTCAGGGTGAGGCCGGGGAGCTGTTTTTT | CASRRQGEAGELFF
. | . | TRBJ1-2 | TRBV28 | TGTGCCAGCAGTTTTCCCAGCAACTATGGCTACACCTTC | CASSFPSNYGYTF
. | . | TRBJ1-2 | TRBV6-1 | TGTGCCAGCAGAGTAGGTCGAGACTATGCGGGTGGCTACACCTTC | CASRVGRDYAGGYTF
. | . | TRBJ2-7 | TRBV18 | TGTGCCAGCTCACCAATTCGAGGCGGCCACGAGCAGTACTTC | CASSPIRGGHEQYF
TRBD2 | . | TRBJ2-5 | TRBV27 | TGTGCCAGCAGGCTAGCGGGAGTGGGGGAGACCCAGTACTTC | CASRLAGVGETQYF
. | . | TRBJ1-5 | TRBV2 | TGTGCCAGCAGTGATACGGGGAGCAATCAGCCCCAGCATTTT | CASSDTGSNQPQHF
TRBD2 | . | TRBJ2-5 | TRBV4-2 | TGTGCCAGCAGCCAAGATCAGGGGACTAGCGAGACCCCGACCCAGTACTTC | CASSQDQGTSETPTQYF
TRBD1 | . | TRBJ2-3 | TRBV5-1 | TGCGCCAGCAGCTTGGGGACAGGGGAAGATACGCAGTATTTT | CASSLGTGEDTQYF
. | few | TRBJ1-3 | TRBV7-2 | TGTGCCAGCAGCTTAGCGCAGGACACCATATATTTT | CASSLAQDTIYF
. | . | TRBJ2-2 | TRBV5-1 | TGCGCCAGCAGCTCGGACATTAGGAACACCGGGGAGCTGTTTTTT | CASSSDIRNTGELFF
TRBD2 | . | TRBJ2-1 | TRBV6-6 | TGTGCCAGCAGTTACGGCGCGGGAGGGCTCAATGAGCAGTTCTTC | CASSYGAGGLNEQFF
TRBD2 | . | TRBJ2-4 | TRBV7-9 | TGTGCCAGCAGCCCTGGACTAGCCGCCAAAAACATTCAGTACTTC | CASSPGLAAKNIQYF
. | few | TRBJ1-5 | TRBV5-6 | TGTGCCAGCAGCTTGGGGCGTTCGGAGCCCCAGCATTTT | CASSLGRSEPQHF
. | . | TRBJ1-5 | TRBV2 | TGTGCCAGCAGTGAAGGACAGGAAGGCCAGCCCCAGCATTTT | CASSEGQEGQPQHF
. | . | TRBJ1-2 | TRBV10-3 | TGTGCCATCAGTGAGTTGTACAGGGATGGCTACACCTTC | CAISELYRDGYTF
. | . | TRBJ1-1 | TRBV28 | TGTGCCAGCAGCCCCGGCTCCTTAATCGGAAAAGCTTTCTTT | CASSPGSLIGKAFF
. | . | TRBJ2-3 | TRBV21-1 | TGTGCCAGCAGCAAAAACAGGAAGACTAGCACAGATACGCAGTATTTT | CASSKNRKTSTDTQYF
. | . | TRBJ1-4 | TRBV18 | TGTGCCAGCTCACCGGGGGGCCAGTATTTCGGTGAAAAACTGTTTTTT | CASSPGGQYFGEKLFF
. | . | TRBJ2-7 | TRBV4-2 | TGTGCCAGCAGCCAAGGCAACGGCGTCCACGAGCAGTACTTC | CASSQGNGVHEQYF
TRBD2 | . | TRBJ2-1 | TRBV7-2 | TGTGCCAGCAGCCGTTCTAAATGGACTAGCGGGAGTGGAGAGCAGTTCTTC | CASSRSKWTSGSGEQFF
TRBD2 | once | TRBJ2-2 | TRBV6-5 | TGTGCCAGCAGTTACTGGACTAGTTTGGGCGGGGAGCTGTTTTTT | CASSYWTSLGGELFF